The sequence of this TCR beta chain was determined in a study of T cell responses to AZD1222 COVID-19 vaccine. Study-level findings and limits: When two AZD1222 doses had been given, Spike-specific TCR breadth and depth rose. CD4 TCRs covered the whole spike, strongest at regions 160-218 and 743-854.

V was shortened by 7 bases and J by 5 bases, with 23 bases between the two germline ends. This CDR3 comprises 16 residues. CDR1 and CDR2 from the germline V gene are MNHEY and SMNVEV (reference sequence). Remarks on this clone: Its antigen remains unknown.

Using immunoSEQ multiplex PCR, the repertoire was profiled, and TCRdb retains in-frame clones only, with some absent. This table holds tens of thousands of clones, around 85% found once. The sample here was peripheral blood, taken 28 days after the second AZD1222 dose. This TCR was recovered from an adult who received the AZD1222 COVID-19 vaccine. J is TRBJ2-5 and V is TRBV27; maybe TRBD1 (5 bases). CDR3 residues: CASMEFGAVGYETQYF. DNA of the CDR3: TGTGCCAGCATGGAGTTTGGGGCGGTGGGCTATGAGACCCAGTACTTC.